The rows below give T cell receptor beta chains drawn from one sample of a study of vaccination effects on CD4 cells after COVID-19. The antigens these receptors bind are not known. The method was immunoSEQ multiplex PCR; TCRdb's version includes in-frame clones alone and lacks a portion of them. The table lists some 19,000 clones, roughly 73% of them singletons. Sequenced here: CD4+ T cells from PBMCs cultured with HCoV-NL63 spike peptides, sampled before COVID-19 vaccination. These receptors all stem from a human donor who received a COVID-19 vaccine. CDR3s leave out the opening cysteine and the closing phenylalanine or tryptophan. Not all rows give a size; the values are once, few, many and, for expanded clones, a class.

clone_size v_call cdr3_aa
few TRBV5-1 ASSSGFDSWT
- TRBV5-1 ASSLGTSLSSYEQY
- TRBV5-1 ASSLQGSRDTQY
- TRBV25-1 ASVSETSSYEQY
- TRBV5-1 ASSFGGGKSRNEQF
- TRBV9 ASSVGGRAYEQY
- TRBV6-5 ASSSRQMIAKNIQY
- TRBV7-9 ASSPPSGRSSYNEQF
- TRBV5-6 ASSWGQGVYNEQF
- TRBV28 ASYGTGGAGEKLF
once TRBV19 ASSIGQAADTQY
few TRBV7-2 ASSPVAGAITGELF